This T cell receptor beta chain was obtained from a study of T cell repertoires in cytomegalovirus infection. The wider study: A matching HLA type, together with CMV infection, was signaled by public TCR beta signatures.

V lost 4 bases, J lost 16 bases, and 23 bases lay in between. The CDR3 runs to 14 residues. The V gene's germline CDR1 is LGHDT and CDR2 YNNKEL (reference sequence). Study-wide points: The ex vivo response was dominated by HLA-C-restricted CMV-specific TCR beta clonotypes. Summed public TCR beta family frequency identified CMV carriers bearing the relevant HLA.

TCRdb re-called the reads through MiXCR, storing one row per CDR3 protein. This sample has 150,000 to 200,000 distinct CDR3 sequences; about 21% occur once, and the top ten carry approximately 2.9%. There are a few counts of this clonotype. Its antigen is not known. V is TRBV3-1 and J is TRBJ1-5, with D possibly being TRBD1 (5 bases). This sequence was found in a human donor in good health (CMV status not recorded). Some clones in this sample may be carry-over from other donors' samples. Material: PBMCs. CDR3 protein: CASSLRDGAGILHF. For the CDR3, the DNA is TGTGCCAGCAGCCTCCGGGACGGTGCGGGAATTTTACATTTT.